Below are 9 T cell receptor beta chains sequenced from a single sample in a study of OX40 agonist ivuxolimab in advanced cancers. Profiled with immunoSEQ multiplex PCR; TCRdb holds only in-frame clones, not every one. The sample includes tens of thousands of clones, 75% to 90% of them seen just once. The sequencing here drew on CD4+ or CD8+ T cells sorted from blood, taken in a trial of the OX40 agonist ivuxolimab. These receptors came from an adult with an advanced solid tumor such as melanoma, head and neck, liver or kidney cancer.

As DNA, the CDR3 is TGCGCCAGCAGCCAAGTTGGGGGTCCCTATGAAAAACTGTTTTTT. This encodes CASSQVGGPYEKLFF. The chain has TRBV4-1 and TRBJ1-4; D perhaps matches TRBD1 (5 bases). The CDR3 is 15 residues long. Per germline, CDR1 MGHRA and CDR2 YSYEKL. Trimming removed 1 base at V and 6 bases at J, with 12 bases between.

This chain links TRBV10-3 with TRBJ2-4; no definite D call. The CDR3 loop spans 16 amino acids. The germline gives CDR1 ENHRY, CDR2 SYGVKD. V was cut by 2 bases and J by 0 bases, with 11 bases left in between. The CDR3 here is CAISENDKIAKNIQYF. The CDR3 nucleotides are TGTGCCATCAGTGAGAACGACAAAATAGCCAAAAACATTCAGTACTTC.

With regard to this clone: Germline is not matched at one junction end, which may reflect a read error. The chain couples TRBV6-9 to TRBJ2-7; weak D call: TRBD2 (6 bases). The CDR3 consists of 13 residues. Germline V gene data show CDR1 as MNHGY and CDR2 as SVAAGI. The CDR3 spells CASGYGGPYEQYF. CDR3 sequence (DNA): TGTGCCAGCGGTTACGGAGGGCCCTACGAGCAGTACTTC.

CDR3 sequence reads: CAISESRGTEAFF. The DNA of the CDR3 is TGTGCCATCAGTGAGTCAAGGGGGACTGAAGCTTTCTTT. The V and J genes are TRBV10-3 and TRBJ1-1, with D tentatively TRBD1 (6 bases). V lost 0 bases and J lost 5, with 7 bases in between. Germline V gene lookup returns CDR1 ENHRY and CDR2 SYGVKD. The length of the CDR3 is 13 residues.

This sequence joins TRBV7-9 and TRBJ2-3; TRBD2 aligns across 10 bases. J was trimmed by 4 bases and V by 6 bases; bases with no gene match: 7. Germline-derived CDR1 and CDR2 are SEHNR and FQNEAQ (reference sequence). CDR3 length: 15 amino acids. CDR3 DNA sequence: TGTGCCAGCAGTTACCGGACTAGCGGTTCAGATACGCAGTATTTT. It encodes CASSYRTSGSDTQYF.

The CDR3 sequence: CASRGAGDHNEQFF. The CDR3 nucleotides read TGTGCCAGCCGCGGGGCAGGGGACCACAATGAGCAGTTCTTC. This chain links TRBV19 with TRBJ2-1; the D call may be TRBD1 or TRBD2 (6 bases each). This CDR3 spans 14 amino acids. The germline V gene has CDR1 LNHDA and CDR2 SQIVND (reference sequence). Trimming took off 9 bases at V and 5 bases at J, with 17 bases between the two ends. The whole variable domain, filled in from reference TRBV19 and TRBJ2-1, reads DGGITQSPKYLFRKEGQNVTLSCEQNLNHDAMYWYRQDPGQGLRLIYYSQIVNDFQKGDIAEGYSVSREKKESFPLTVTSAQKNPTAFYLCASRGAGDHNEQFFGPGTRLTVL.

The chain employs TRBV19 and TRBJ1-4; 7 nucleotides agree with TRBD1. CDR1 and CDR2 (germline): LNHDA, SQIVND (reference sequence). This CDR3 has 15 residues. Trimming removed 4 bases from V and 7 bases from J; junction bases left unmatched: 9. The CDR3 sequence: CASSRGGQDGEKLFF. CDR3 nucleotide sequence: TGTGCCAGTAGTAGGGGAGGACAGGATGGTGAAAAACTGTTTTTT. Complete variable domain (other parts from reference TRBV19 and TRBJ1-4): DGGITQSPKYLFRKEGQNVTLSCEQNLNHDAMYWYRQDPGQGLRLIYYSQIVNDFQKGDIAEGYSVSREKKESFPLTVTSAQKNPTAFYLCASSRGGQDGEKLFFGSGTQLSVL.

This clone has just a few counts. This chain connects TRBV5-6 to TRBJ2-3; 9 bases align to TRBD2. The CDR3 runs to 16 residues. Losses at the gene ends were 0 bases for V and 0 bases for J; bases not matched to a gene: 2. Germline loops: CDR1 SGHDT, CDR2 YYEEEE. The CDR3 DNA is TGTGCCAGCAGCTTGGCCCTAGCGGGGAGCACAGATACGCAGTATTTT. Its translation is CASSLALAGSTDTQYF.

The chain has TRBV11-2 and TRBJ2-5; 7 positions agree with TRBD2. The end of the DNA aligns better with TRBJ2-7, so the J call may be wrong. The CDR3 has 16 residues. Germline loops: CDR1 SGHAT, CDR2 FQNNGV. CDR3 sequence reads: CASRPLGGWSSYEQYF. CDR3 DNA: TGTGCCAGCCGACCCCTGGGAGGGTGGAGCTCCTACGAGCAGTACTTC.